The 8 T cell receptor beta chains presented below share a single source sample, sequenced in a study of neurological immune-mediated disorders (dated by TCRdb to between 2017 and 2020). The receptor library was made with 5' RACE. Sequencing used an Illumina HiSeq 2500. TCRdb trimmed public reads at Q25 via fastp, called clones via MiXCR and kept in-frame beta chains. CDR3 protein duplicates are merged, each entry listing the most common genes and DNA. For this sample there are under 40,000 distinct CDR3 sequences; roughly an eighth appear just once. The ten largest clones capture roughly 2.2% of the sample. Read against the paper, the sample's time point label means: longitudinal time-point 2. The sample comprised PBMCs. These receptors originate from a woman aged 40 to 55 in good health.

This clonotype was recorded at least ten times. The rearrangement links TRBV27 to TRBJ1-2; D unclear. Trimming took 3 bases from V and 2 from J, leaving 7 bases between them. Germline CDR1 MNHEY, CDR2 SMNVEV (reference sequence). The CDR3 consists of 13 residues. CDR3 in amino acids: CASSFLKNYGYTF. For the CDR3, the DNA is TGTGCCAGCAGTTTTCTAAAGAACTATGGCTACACCTTC.

There are many counts of this clonotype. This chain joins TRBV20-1 and TRBJ1-1; D is ambiguous. Per germline, CDR1 DFQATT and CDR2 SNEGSKA (reference sequence). This CDR3 has 15 amino acids. With 3 bases removed from V and 7 bases from J, the gap between germline ends came to 21 bases. CDR3 nucleotides: TGCAGTGCTAGGGCCCTCGAGGGCCCTTGGATTGAAGCTTTCTTT. Amino acids: CSARALEGPWIEAFF.

The sample holds many counts of this clonotype. J is TRBJ2-7 and V is TRBV12-5; D remains unclear. This CDR3 is built from 18 residues. Trimming stripped 0 bases from V and 2 bases from J, with 20 bases between. Germline loops: CDR1 LGHNT, CDR2 FRNRAP. The DNA for the CDR3 is TGTGCTAGTGGTTTGGTCCGCGATTTTAGGAACTCCACCTACGAGCAGTACTTC. Encoded protein: CASGLVRDFRNSTYEQYF.

This clonotype has at least ten counts. The V call is TRBV3-1, the J call TRBJ2-4; TRBD1 or TRBD2 may be the D gene (5 bases each). The V end was cut by 0 bases, the J end by 8 bases, with 17 bases between. CDR1 LGHDT and CDR2 YNNKEL come from the germline V gene (reference sequence). The CDR3 has 16 amino acids. The CDR3 protein is CASSQESPGGMDIQYF. The CDR3 DNA sequence: TGTGCCAGCAGCCAAGAGTCCCCTGGGGGAATGGACATTCAGTACTTC. Drawing the rest from reference TRBV3-1 and TRBJ2-4, the complete variable domain is DTAVSQTPKYLVTQMGNDKSIKCEQNLGHDTMYWYKQDSKKFLKIMFSYNNKELIINETVPNRFSPKSPDKAHLNLHINSLELGDSAVYFCASSQESPGGMDIQYFGAGTRLSVL.

This clonotype appeared many times. The chain couples TRBV11-2 to TRBJ1-6; no reliable D call. Germline V gives CDR1 SGHAT, CDR2 FQNNGV. CDR3 size: 17 residues. The V and J ends lost 1 base and 3 bases respectively, with 13 bases between them. The CDR3 sequence is CASSLGRTGGYNSPLHF. As DNA, the CDR3 is TGTGCCAGCAGCTTAGGGAGGACCGGCGGCTATAATTCACCCCTCCACTTT.

Ten or more counts support this clonotype. The chain employs TRBV7-2 and TRBJ1-5; maybe TRBD1 (5 bases). Germline V gives CDR1 SGHTA, CDR2 FQGNSA. The CDR3 loop spans 13 amino acids. V lost 3 bases, J lost 6 bases, and 9 bases lay in between. CDR3 bases: TGTGCCAGCAGCTTCGGGACGGTTCAGCCCCAGCATTTT. It is translated as CASSFGTVQPQHF.

Within the sample, this clonotype is medium-sized (0.01 to 0.1%). The rearrangement links TRBV12-3 or TRBV12-4 to TRBJ2-3; D remains ambiguous. V was cut by 6 bases and J by 14 bases, with 18 bases left in between. There are 12 residues in the CDR3. This chain's CDR3 is CASSTTARVWYF. CDR3 sequence (DNA): TGTGCCAGCAGCACCACGGCTAGGGTCTGGTATTTT.

This clonotype was detected many times. The chain is built from TRBV4-2 and TRBJ2-6; D uncertain. In germline, CDR1 is LGHNA, CDR2 YNFKEQ. With 0 bases removed from V and 2 bases from J, the gap between germline ends came to 11 bases. The CDR3 loop spans 17 amino acids. The CDR3 coding sequence is TGTGCCAGCAGCCAAGACGGCGGTAGCCCTGGGGCCAACGTCCTGACTTTC. It yields the protein CASSQDGGSPGANVLTF.